Shown below are 20 T cell receptor beta chains from a single sample sequenced in a study of identical twins. One entry per CDR3 protein, called by TCRdb with MiXCR from the 5' RACE reads. The table shows 600,000 to 850,000 distinct CDR3 sequences, with about 18% occurring only once. This sample also belongs to another study, concerning T cells expressing NK-cell markers.

Sequencing was performed on PBMCs. All receptors come from a woman between 18 and 29 years old in good health.

The chain uses TRBV10-3 and TRBJ2-5; TRBD2 aligns across 12 bases. V was clipped by 5 bases and J by 2 bases; unmatched bases: 9. The CDR3 is 17 residues long. The V gene's germline CDR1 is ENHRY and CDR2 SYGVKD. CDR3 nucleotides: TGTGCCATCAGTCTAGATTACGGGACTAGCGGGCAAGAGACCCAGTACTTC. Translated, it gives CAISLDYGTSGQETQYF.

This clonotype showed up just a few times. The chain couples TRBV20-1 to TRBJ1-5; D gene uncertain. V was trimmed by 7 bases and J by 1 base, leaving 11 bases between them. From germline, CDR1 is DFQATT and CDR2 SNEGSKA (reference sequence). The CDR3 totals 13 residues. The CDR3 reads CSVEGTSNQPQHF. Here the CDR3 DNA reads TGCAGTGTAGAGGGCACGAGCAATCAGCCCCAGCATTTT.

At least ten counts were recorded for this clonotype. The rearrangement uses TRBV7-2 and TRBJ2-7; no reliable D call. Looked up from germline, CDR1 is SGHTA and CDR2 is FQGNSA. V lost 0 bases to trimming and J lost 5 bases, with 5 bases between them. The CDR3 totals 12 residues. The CDR3 coding sequence is TGTGCCAGCAGCTTAGCGATCCACGAGCAGTACTTC. This encodes CASSLAIHEQYF.

V is TRBV12-3 or TRBV12-4 and J is TRBJ2-3; 9 bases agree with TRBD2. The CDR3 is 14 amino acids. Unmatched junction bases numbered 6, after V lost 5 bases and J lost 6 bases. The CDR3 region is CASSQREAGDTQYF. CDR3 nucleotides: TGTGCCAGCAGTCAGCGGGAGGCCGGGGATACGCAGTATTTT.

The chain combines TRBV29-1 with TRBJ2-4; no clear D. CDR1 is SQVTM and CDR2 is ANQGSEA in the germline V gene. V was shortened by 6 bases and J by 6 bases, with 12 bases between the two germline ends. The CDR3 contains 12 residues. CDR3 sequence reads: CSVGFGGNIQYF. Here the CDR3 DNA reads TGCAGCGTCGGGTTCGGTGGAAACATTCAGTACTTC.

The chain couples TRBV7-9 to TRBJ1-1, with D maybe TRBD1 (5 bases). V dropped 1 base and J dropped 1 base, with 13 bases sitting between them. Germline V gives CDR1 SEHNR, CDR2 FQNEAQ (reference sequence). The CDR3 loop spans 16 amino acids. CDR3 DNA: TGTGCCAGCAGCTTAGTAGCGGACGGGGGGAACACTGAAGCTTTCTTT. Protein: CASSLVADGGNTEAFF.

This clonotype was counted many times. The genes are TRBV11-2 and TRBJ1-1, with unresolved D. CDR1 and CDR2 (germline): SGHAT, FQNNGV. Trimming took off 1 base at V and 3 bases at J, with 3 bases between the two ends. This CDR3 region has 12 residues. The chain's CDR3 is CASSLVYTEAFF. In DNA, the CDR3 is TGTGCCAGCAGCTTAGTCTACACTGAAGCTTTCTTT. The full variable domain, completed using reference TRBV11-2 and TRBJ1-1, is EAGVAQSPRYKIIEKRQSVAFWCNPISGHATLYWYQQILGQGPKLLIQFQNNGVVDDSQLPKDRFSAERLKGVDSTLKIQPAKLEDSAVYLCASSLVYTEAFFGQGTRLTVV.

This clonotype has a handful of counts. The rearrangement uses TRBV19 and TRBJ1-5, with 7 bases that match TRBD1. The CDR3 is made up of 17 amino acids. Per germline, CDR1 LNHDA and CDR2 SQIVND (reference sequence). V trimming: 3 bases; J trimming: 5 bases; junction bases outside the gene matches: 13. CDR3 nucleotide sequence: TGTGCCAGTAGTATGGTCCCCGGGACAGCCATGTATCAGCCCCAGCATTTT. This encodes CASSMVPGTAMYQPQHF.

Here the CDR3 reads CASSLIQFREKLFF. CDR3 sequence (DNA): TGTGCCAGCAGTTTGATTCAGTTTCGCGAAAAACTGTTTTTT. The chain recombines TRBV6-5 with TRBJ1-4, with D hard to call. Per the germline V gene, CDR1 is MNHEY and CDR2 is SVGAGI. The CDR3 extends over 14 amino acids. Trimming removed 4 bases at V and 8 bases at J, with 14 bases between.

CDR3 residues: CASSLPLGLSGYTF. CDR3 sequence (DNA): TGTGCCAGCAGCTTGCCTCTGGGGTTAAGCGGCTACACCTTC. The rearrangement joins TRBV5-6 to TRBJ1-2; D gene unclear. Germline values: CDR1 SGHDT, CDR2 YYEEEE. The CDR3 runs to 14 residues. V lost 1 base to trimming and J lost 8 bases, with 15 bases between them.

The chain combines TRBV6-1 with TRBJ1-2; D is unresolved. V lost 5 bases, J lost 4 bases, and 11 bases lay in between. Germline V CDR1 and CDR2: MNHNS, SASEGT. This CDR3 is 13 amino acids long. The CDR3, as DNA: TGTGCCAGCAGTAAAGAAAACGGCTATGGCTACACCTTC. Translating gives CASSKENGYGYTF.

The chain couples TRBV20-1 to TRBJ2-2; 9 bases agree with TRBD1. The CDR3 is made up of 14 amino acids. Germline CDR1 is DFQATT and CDR2 is SNEGSKA (reference sequence). V lost 6 bases, J lost 4 bases, and 6 bases stayed unmatched. The CDR3 reads CSAEPGQGTGELFF. The CDR3 region has the DNA TGCAGTGCAGAACCGGGACAGGGCACCGGGGAGCTGTTTTTT.

This clonotype was found a few times. The chain uses TRBV12-3 or TRBV12-4 and TRBJ1-5; 9 nucleotides agree with TRBD1. J was trimmed by 0 bases and V by 3 bases; bases with no gene match: 6. This CDR3 contains 17 residues. Written as DNA, the CDR3 is TGTGCCAGCAGTTTCGACAGGGGGGGCTATAGCAATCAGCCCCAGCATTTT. Its protein is CASSFDRGGYSNQPQHF.

This clonotype appeared a few times. The genes are TRBV12-3 or TRBV12-4 and TRBJ2-1, with 8 bases lining up with TRBD1. The CDR3 covers 16 residues. The junction had 7 bases not matched to a gene; V was cut back by 3 bases and J by 3 bases. CDR3 coding DNA: TGTGCCAGCAGTTTTCTTGCCAGGGGGCACTACAATGAGCAGTTCTTC. It encodes CASSFLARGHYNEQFF.

The chain uses TRBV6-5 and TRBJ2-3; D gene uncertain. Looked up from germline, CDR1 is MNHEY and CDR2 is SVGAGI. The CDR3 is 15 residues long. The V end was cut by 6 bases, the J end by 1 base, with 14 bases between. As DNA, the CDR3 is TGTGCCAGCAGCTATACCGGCCCCCGCACAGATACGCAGTATTTT. Translated: CASSYTGPRTDTQYF.

The genes are TRBV6-5 and TRBJ2-6; TRBD1 matches 7 bases. The V and J ends lost 4 bases and 4 bases, in that order; junction bases with no gene match: 7. This CDR3 contains 16 residues. Germline CDR1 MNHEY, CDR2 SVGAGI. CDR3 sequence (DNA): TGTGCCAGCAGTTCACACAGGGGATCAGGGGCCAACGTCCTGACTTTC. Protein sequence: CASSSHRGSGANVLTF.

This clonotype was counted only a few times. The chain joins TRBV29-1 to TRBJ2-1; 10 bases fit TRBD1. Germline lookup yields CDR1 SQVTM and CDR2 ANQGSEA. V shed 4 bases, J shed 2 bases, and the junction held 5 bases outside the gene matches. This CDR3 region has 15 residues. In nucleotides, the CDR3 is TGCAGCGTTGGTCCGGGACAGGGGCCCTACAATGAGCAGTTCTTC. The encoded protein is CSVGPGQGPYNEQFF.

This clonotype was counted a few times. The chain combines TRBV4-3 with TRBJ2-3; D may match TRBD1 or TRBD2 (5 bases each). V was trimmed by 0 bases and J by 8 bases, leaving 12 bases between them. The CDR3 loop spans 14 amino acids. Germline loops: CDR1 LGHNA, CDR2 YSLEER. The CDR3 protein is CASSQDPGRSTQYF. The CDR3 bases are TGCGCCAGCAGCCAAGACCCGGGGCGGTCTACGCAGTATTTT.

This clonotype was observed a handful of times. V usage is TRBV7-2 and J usage is TRBJ2-5; no clear D. The V and J ends lost 8 bases and 6 bases respectively, with 10 bases between them. This CDR3 comprises 11 residues. Germline V gene data show CDR1 as SGHTA and CDR2 as FQGNSA. CDR3 residues: CASSRAQTQYF. The CDR3 DNA reads as TGTGCCAGCTCGCGAGCCCAGACCCAGTACTTC.

V is TRBV7-2 and J is TRBJ2-5, with 9 bases fitting TRBD2. The V gene end was trimmed by 0 bases and the J gene end by 5 bases; junction bases not matched to a gene: 10. Germline V gene lookup returns CDR1 SGHTA and CDR2 FQGNSA. The CDR3 is made up of 17 amino acids. CDR3 sequence (DNA): TGTGCCAGCAGCTTAGCTGGTCGATCCAGCGGGAGGGAGACCCAGTACTTC. As protein: CASSLAGRSSGRETQYF.